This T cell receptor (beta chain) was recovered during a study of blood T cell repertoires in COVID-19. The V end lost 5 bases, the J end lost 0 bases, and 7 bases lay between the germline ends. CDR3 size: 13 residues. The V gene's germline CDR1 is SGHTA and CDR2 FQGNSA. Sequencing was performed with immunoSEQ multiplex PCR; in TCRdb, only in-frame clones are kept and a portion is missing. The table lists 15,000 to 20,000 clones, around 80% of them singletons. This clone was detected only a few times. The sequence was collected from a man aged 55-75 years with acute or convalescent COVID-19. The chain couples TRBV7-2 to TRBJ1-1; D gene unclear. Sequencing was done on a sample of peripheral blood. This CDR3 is CASSRDMNTEAFF. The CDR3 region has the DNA TGTGCCAGCAGCCGCGACATGAACACTGAAGCTTTCTTT.